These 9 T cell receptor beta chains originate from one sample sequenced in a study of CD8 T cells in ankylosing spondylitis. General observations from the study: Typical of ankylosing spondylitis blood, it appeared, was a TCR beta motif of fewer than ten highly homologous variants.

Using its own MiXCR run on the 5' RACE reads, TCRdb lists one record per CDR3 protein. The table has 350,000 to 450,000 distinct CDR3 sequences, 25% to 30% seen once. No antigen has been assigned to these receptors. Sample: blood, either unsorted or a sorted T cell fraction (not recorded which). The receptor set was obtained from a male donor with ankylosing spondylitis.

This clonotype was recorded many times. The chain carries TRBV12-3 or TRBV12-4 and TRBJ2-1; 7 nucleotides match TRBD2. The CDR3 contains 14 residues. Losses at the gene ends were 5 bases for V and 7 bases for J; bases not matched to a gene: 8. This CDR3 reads CASSPTAGRNEQFF. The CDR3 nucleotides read TGTGCCAGCAGTCCCACAGCGGGAAGGAATGAGCAGTTCTTC.

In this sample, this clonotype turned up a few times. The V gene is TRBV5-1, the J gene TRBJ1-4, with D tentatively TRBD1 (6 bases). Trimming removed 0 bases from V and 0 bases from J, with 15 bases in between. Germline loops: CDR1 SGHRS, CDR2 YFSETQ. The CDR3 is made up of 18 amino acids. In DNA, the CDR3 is TGCGCCAGCAGCTTGGCGAGGGCAGGGGAGGCAACTAATGAAAAACTGTTTTTT. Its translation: CASSLARAGEATNEKLFF.

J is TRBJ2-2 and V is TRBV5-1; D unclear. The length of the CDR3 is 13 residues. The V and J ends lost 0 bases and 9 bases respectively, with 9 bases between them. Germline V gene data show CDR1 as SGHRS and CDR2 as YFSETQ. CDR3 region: CASSLAERRELFF. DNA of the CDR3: TGCGCCAGCAGCTTGGCCGAGCGTAGGGAGCTGTTTTTT.

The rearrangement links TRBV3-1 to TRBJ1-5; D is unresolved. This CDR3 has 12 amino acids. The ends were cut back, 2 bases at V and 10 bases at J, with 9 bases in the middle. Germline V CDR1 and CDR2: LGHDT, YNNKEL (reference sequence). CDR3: CASSQRPTPQHF. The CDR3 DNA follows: TGTGCCAGCAGCCAACGACCGACCCCCCAGCATTTT.

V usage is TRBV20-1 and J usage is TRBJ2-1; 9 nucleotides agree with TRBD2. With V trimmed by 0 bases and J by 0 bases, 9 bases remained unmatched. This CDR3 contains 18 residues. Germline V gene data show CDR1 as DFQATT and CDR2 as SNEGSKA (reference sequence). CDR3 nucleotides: TGCAGTGCTAGAGATCCTAGCGGGGCCCGGAGCTCCTACAATGAGCAGTTCTTC. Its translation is CSARDPSGARSSYNEQFF.

For the CDR3, the DNA is TGTGCCAGCAGCTTGTCGTTGCTGGGGGACACTGAAGCTTTCTTT. Its protein is CASSLSLLGDTEAFF. The V call is TRBV5-6, the J call TRBJ1-1; possibly TRBD1 for D (5 bases). The germline V and J ends were trimmed by 1 base and 3 bases, with 13 bases remaining between them. CDR1 is SGHDT, CDR2 YYEEEE, per germline. The CDR3 has 15 residues.

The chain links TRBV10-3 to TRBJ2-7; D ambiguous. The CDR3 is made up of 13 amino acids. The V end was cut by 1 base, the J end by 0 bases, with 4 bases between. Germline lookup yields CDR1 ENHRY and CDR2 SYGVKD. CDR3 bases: TGTGCCATCAGTGAGTACGCCTCCTACGAGCAGTACGTC. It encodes CAISEYASYEQYV.

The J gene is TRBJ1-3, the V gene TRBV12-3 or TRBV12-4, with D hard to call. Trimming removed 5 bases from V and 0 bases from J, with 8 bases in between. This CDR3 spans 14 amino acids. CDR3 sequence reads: CASSDFGSGNTIYF. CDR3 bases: TGTGCCAGCAGTGACTTTGGCTCTGGAAACACCATATATTTT.

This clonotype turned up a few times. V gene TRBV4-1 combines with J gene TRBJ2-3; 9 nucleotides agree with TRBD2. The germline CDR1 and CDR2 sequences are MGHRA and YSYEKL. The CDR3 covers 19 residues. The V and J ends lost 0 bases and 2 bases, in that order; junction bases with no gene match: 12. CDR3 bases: TGCGCCAGCAGCCAAGATCGAATTAGCGGGAGATTAATCACAGATACGCAGTATTTT. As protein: CASSQDRISGRLITDTQYF.